The 14 T cell receptor beta chains below were found in one sample sequenced in a study of blood T cells in healthy people across ages. Next came a second PCR, run for roughly 6 to 11 cycles, which used a sample-barcoded 5' primer along with a J-beta primer mix. TCRdb passed the 5' RACE reads through MiXCR, listing each CDR3 protein once. This table holds more than 1 million distinct CDR3 sequences, under 55% found once. Sequenced material: blood. These receptor sequences come from an older woman in good health.

A few counts support this clonotype. The V and J genes are TRBV5-1 and TRBJ2-5, with 14 bases fitting TRBD2. V dropped 4 bases and J dropped 5; count of bases not matched to a gene: 10. The CDR3 runs to 17 residues. Germline CDR1 reads SGHRS; CDR2 reads YFSETQ. The CDR3 protein is CASSAWTSGRQSETQYF. DNA of the CDR3: TGCGCCAGCAGCGCCTGGACTAGCGGGAGGCAGTCGGAGACCCAGTACTTC.

The V call is TRBV9, the J call TRBJ2-5, with 8 bases identical to TRBD2. With 0 bases clipped from V and 5 bases from J, the junction kept 15 bases outside the gene matches. The CDR3 has 18 residues. Germline V gene data show CDR1 as SGDLS and CDR2 as YYNGEE. The CDR3 sequence is CASSVGGLAGLMRETQYF. The CDR3 nucleotides are TGTGCCAGCAGCGTAGGAGGGCTAGCGGGCCTCATGAGGGAGACCCAGTACTTC. Full variable domain (missing parts from reference TRBV9 and TRBJ2-5): DSGVTQTPKHLITATGQRVTLRCSPRSGDLSVYWYQQSLDQGLQFLIQYYNGEERAKGNILERFSAQQFPDLHSELNLSSLELGDSALYFCASSVGGLAGLMRETQYFGPGTRLLVL.

The gene calls are TRBV4-2 and TRBJ1-1, with D perhaps matching TRBD1 (6 bases). V shed 1 base and J shed 1 base, with 10 bases lying between them. Germline V gene lookup returns CDR1 LGHNA and CDR2 YNFKEQ. The CDR3 is made up of 15 amino acids. The CDR3 nucleotides are TGTGCCAGCAGCCAAGGGGACATCTCGAACACTGAAGCTTTCTTT. As protein: CASSQGDISNTEAFF.

This chain links TRBV5-1 with TRBJ2-7; D unclear. V was shortened by 4 bases and J by 6 bases, with 11 bases between the two germline ends. This CDR3 is 12 amino acids long. In germline, CDR1 is SGHRS, CDR2 YFSETQ. The chain's CDR3 is CASSTYQSEQYF. The CDR3 nucleotides are TGCGCCAGCAGCACCTACCAGAGCGAGCAGTACTTC.

This clonotype was seen a handful of times. The CDR3 protein is CASSLGLTSGRVRWTQYF. The CDR3 coding sequence is TGTGCCAGCAGCTTGGGACTAACTAGCGGGAGGGTCCGATGGACCCAGTACTTC. The gene calls are TRBV5-6 and TRBJ2-5; 13 bases are a match to TRBD2. From germline, CDR1 is SGHDT and CDR2 YYEEEE. The junction had 12 bases not matched to a gene; V was cut back by 0 bases and J by 7 bases. This CDR3 spans 18 amino acids.

This clonotype came up a few times. This chain joins TRBV12-3 or TRBV12-4 and TRBJ2-6, with a weak D call TRBD1 (5 bases). V lost 3 bases to trimming and J lost 13 bases, with 10 bases between them. The CDR3 extends over 12 amino acids. CDR3 DNA: TGTGCCAGCAGTTTCGGCAGGGAAGTCCTGACTTTC. This translates into CASSFGREVLTF.

Note on this clonotype: A read error may account for a junction end that differs from germline. The rearrangement joins TRBV29-1 to TRBJ2-1; maybe TRBD2 (5 bases). The CDR3 consists of 11 residues. Germline values: CDR1 SQVTM, CDR2 ANQGSEA. As DNA, the CDR3 is TGTAGCGCCGGAGGAGAAGAGACCCAGTTCTTC. Its protein product is CSAGGEETQFF.

This chain's CDR3 is CAISTGADTQYF. The CDR3 DNA follows: TGTGCCATCAGCACTGGGGCGGATACGCAGTATTTT. This chain uses TRBV10-3 with TRBJ2-3, with D maybe TRBD1 (5 bases). V lost 6 bases, J lost 6 bases, and 10 bases lay in between. This CDR3 is built from 12 residues. Germline loops: CDR1 ENHRY, CDR2 SYGVKD.

The rearrangement uses TRBV14 and TRBJ1-2, with D possibly TRBD1 on 5 matching bases. Germline CDR1 reads SGHDN; CDR2 reads FVKESK. The ends were cut back, 0 bases at V and 4 bases at J, with 18 bases in the middle. The CDR3 is made up of 17 amino acids. The CDR3 DNA is TGTGCCAGCAGCCAAGATAATTCGGGGGAACTCCTCTATGGCTACACCTTC. Its translation: CASSQDNSGELLYGYTF.

The V call is TRBV20-1, the J call TRBJ2-3; 11 positions match TRBD2. This CDR3 comprises 16 residues. J gave up 6 bases and V 0 bases, and 8 bases lay outside the gene matches. Germline lookup yields CDR1 DFQATT and CDR2 SNEGSKA (reference sequence). The CDR3 coding sequence is TGCAGTGCTAGAGACCTTAGCGGGAGGGTCTCCGATACGCAGTATTTT. Protein: CSARDLSGRVSDTQYF.

The genes are TRBV28 and TRBJ2-7; a weak D match, TRBD2 (5 bases). V was cut by 2 bases and J by 5 bases, with 22 bases left in between. The CDR3 runs to 17 residues. CDR1 is MDHEN, CDR2 SYDVKM, per germline. CDR3 sequence reads: CASSLRVGKAGPNEQYF. For the CDR3, the DNA is TGTGCCAGCAGTTTAAGGGTTGGGAAGGCGGGCCCTAACGAGCAGTACTTC.

This clonotype turned up a few times. The J gene is TRBJ2-3, the V gene TRBV29-1; D possibly corresponds to TRBD2 (6 bases). The V gene lost 3 bases and the J gene lost 5 bases, with 12 bases spanning the gap. In germline, CDR1 is SQVTM, CDR2 ANQGSEA. This CDR3 has 13 amino acids. The CDR3 nucleotides are TGCAGCGTTGAGGGACTTCCTAGAGATACGCAGTATTTT. Protein product: CSVEGLPRDTQYF.

This clonotype occurred a few times. The chain couples TRBV7-3 to TRBJ2-7, with D perhaps assigned TRBD1 or TRBD2 (5 bases each). Germline V lookup: CDR1 SGHTA, CDR2 FQGTGA. V was cut by 5 bases and J by 6 bases, with 17 bases left in between. This CDR3 is built from 14 residues. The CDR3 region has the DNA TGTGCCAGCAGCGCCGGGGCATTCCCTTCCGAGCAGTACTTC. Translation: CASSAGAFPSEQYF.

This clonotype was recorded a few times. The chain is built from TRBV12-3 or TRBV12-4 and TRBJ1-5, with a tentative D call TRBD1 (5 bases). V gave up 2 bases and J gave up 6 bases, with 8 bases separating them. The CDR3 totals 13 residues. In DNA, the CDR3 is TGTGCCAGCAGTTTATTCAGGGTTCAGCCCCAGCATTTT. It translates to CASSLFRVQPQHF.